A selection of T cell receptor beta chains follows, all from one sample in a study of cytomegalovirus exposure and HLA in healthy donors. Using immunoSEQ multiplex PCR, the repertoire was profiled, and TCRdb retains in-frame clones only, with some absent. The sample comprises 180,000 or so clones, 82% of which are singletons, and more than 1.5% rests with the top ten. The source material was PBMCs. The origin of the receptors is a middle-aged man in good health and CMV-seronegative. Both conserved end residues are part of each CDR3. Each record gives: CDR3 length, J gene, D gene, clone size, V gene, CDR3 protein, CDR3 DNA. A D gene is named only where the DNA matches it firmly. Clone size appears in some rows only: once, few, many, or a class for an expanded clone.

CDR3 length: 14; J gene: TRBJ2-2; D gene: TRBD2; clone size: -; V gene: TRBV7-2; CDR3 protein: CASRLARNTGELFF; CDR3 DNA: TGTGCCAGCAGACTAGCGAGGAACACCGGGGAGCTGTTTTTT
CDR3 length: 16; J gene: TRBJ2-7; D gene: TRBD2; clone size: -; V gene: TRBV19; CDR3 protein: CASSRGLAASSYEQYF; CDR3 DNA: TGTGCCAGTAGTAGAGGGCTAGCGGCGAGCTCCTACGAGCAGTACTTC
CDR3 length: 12; J gene: TRBJ1-1; D gene: -; clone size: -; V gene: TRBV29-1; CDR3 protein: CSVVGRGAKAFF; CDR3 DNA: TGCAGCGTTGTCGGCAGGGGCGCTAAAGCTTTCTTT
CDR3 length: 14; J gene: TRBJ2-3; D gene: -; clone size: -; V gene: TRBV28; CDR3 protein: CASSVPPRTDTQYF; CDR3 DNA: TGTGCCAGCAGCGTACCCCCCAGGACAGATACGCAGTATTTT
CDR3 length: 16; J gene: TRBJ2-2; D gene: TRBD2; clone size: -; V gene: TRBV30; CDR3 protein: CAWSAIGLAGAGELFF; CDR3 DNA: TGTGCCTGGAGTGCTATAGGACTAGCGGGAGCCGGGGAGCTGTTTTTT
CDR3 length: 15; J gene: TRBJ1-2; D gene: TRBD1; clone size: -; V gene: TRBV5-6; CDR3 protein: CASSLVDRERYGYTF; CDR3 DNA: TGTGCCAGCAGCTTGGTGGACAGGGAGCGGTATGGCTACACCTTC
CDR3 length: 21; J gene: TRBJ2-2; D gene: TRBD2; clone size: -; V gene: TRBV15; CDR3 protein: CATSRDLPGLAGSSNTGELFF; CDR3 DNA: TGTGCCACCAGCAGAGATCTACCGGGACTAGCGGGGTCGTCCAACACCGGGGAGCTGTTTTTT
CDR3 length: 14; J gene: TRBJ2-7; D gene: -; clone size: -; V gene: TRBV28; CDR3 protein: CASTSAGTESEQYF; CDR3 DNA: TGTGCCAGCACCTCCGCGGGGACAGAGAGCGAGCAGTACTTC
CDR3 length: 15; J gene: TRBJ2-5; D gene: -; clone size: -; V gene: TRBV21-1; CDR3 protein: CASSNWGGEVETQYF; CDR3 DNA: TGTGCCAGCAGCAACTGGGGGGGGGAGGTCGAGACCCAGTACTTC
CDR3 length: 18; J gene: TRBJ2-2; D gene: TRBD2; clone size: -; V gene: TRBV28; CDR3 protein: CASSSPGRGGPNTGELFF; CDR3 DNA: TGTGCCAGCAGTTCCCCTGGCCGGGGAGGGCCGAACACCGGGGAGCTGTTTTTT
CDR3 length: 16; J gene: TRBJ2-1; D gene: -; clone size: -; V gene: TRBV28; CDR3 protein: CASSYRARTLYNEQFF; CDR3 DNA: TGTGCCAGCAGTTATAGGGCGCGGACTCTATACAATGAGCAGTTCTTC
CDR3 length: 18; J gene: TRBJ2-3; D gene: TRBD2; clone size: -; V gene: TRBV14; CDR3 protein: CASSLLPTSGRAGDTQYF; CDR3 DNA: TGTGCCAGCAGCCTTCTTCCGACTAGCGGGAGGGCCGGAGATACGCAGTATTTT
CDR3 length: 13; J gene: TRBJ1-1; D gene: -; clone size: -; V gene: TRBV7-2; CDR3 protein: CASSLKLFTEAFF; CDR3 DNA: TGTGCCAGCAGCTTAAAACTCTTCACTGAAGCTTTCTTT
CDR3 length: 15; J gene: TRBJ2-1; D gene: TRBD2; clone size: once; V gene: TRBV18; CDR3 protein: CASSPGIAGVGEQFF; CDR3 DNA: TGTGCCAGCTCACCGGGGATAGCGGGAGTAGGTGAGCAGTTCTTC
CDR3 length: 13; J gene: TRBJ1-5; D gene: -; clone size: -; V gene: TRBV2; CDR3 protein: CASSITTNQPQHF; CDR3 DNA: TGTGCCAGCAGTATAACGACTAATCAGCCCCAGCATTTT
CDR3 length: 15; J gene: TRBJ1-5; D gene: -; clone size: -; V gene: TRBV28; CDR3 protein: CASSPPGLHNQPQHF; CDR3 DNA: TGTGCCAGCAGTCCTCCGGGACTCCACAATCAGCCCCAGCATTTT
CDR3 length: 15; J gene: TRBJ1-5; D gene: TRBD1; clone size: once; V gene: TRBV6-5; CDR3 protein: CASRGPGQGGQPQHF; CDR3 DNA: TGTGCCAGCAGGGGACCGGGACAGGGCGGTCAGCCCCAGCATTTT
CDR3 length: 14; J gene: TRBJ1-2; D gene: TRBD1; clone size: -; V gene: TRBV28; CDR3 protein: CASSDRVVRYGYTF; CDR3 DNA: TGTGCCAGCTCGGACAGGGTGGTGCGTTATGGCTACACCTTC
CDR3 length: 14; J gene: TRBJ2-5; D gene: TRBD1; clone size: -; V gene: TRBV2; CDR3 protein: CASSARTGQETQYF; CDR3 DNA: TGTGCCAGCAGTGCCCGGACAGGACAAGAGACCCAGTACTTC
CDR3 length: 13; J gene: TRBJ2-5; D gene: -; clone size: -; V gene: TRBV7-8; CDR3 protein: CASSTGLKETQYF; CDR3 DNA: TGTGCCAGCAGCACCGGACTAAAAGAGACCCAGTACTTC
CDR3 length: 12; J gene: TRBJ2-7; D gene: TRBD1; clone size: few; V gene: TRBV28; CDR3 protein: CASSWVQGPQYF; CDR3 DNA: TGTGCCAGCAGTTGGGTACAGGGGCCCCAGTACTTC
CDR3 length: 15; J gene: TRBJ1-3; D gene: TRBD1; clone size: -; V gene: TRBV9; CDR3 protein: CASSVATGSTDTIYF; CDR3 DNA: TGTGCCAGCAGCGTAGCGACAGGGAGTACGGACACCATATATTTT
CDR3 length: 14; J gene: TRBJ2-5; D gene: TRBD2; clone size: -; V gene: TRBV6-6; CDR3 protein: CASRDSGTQETQYF; CDR3 DNA: TGTGCCAGCAGGGATAGCGGGACTCAAGAGACCCAGTACTTC
CDR3 length: 17; J gene: TRBJ2-7; D gene: TRBD2; clone size: -; V gene: TRBV5-1; CDR3 protein: CASSLGLAGGISYEQYF; CDR3 DNA: TGCGCCAGCAGCTTGGGACTAGCGGGGGGCATCTCCTACGAGCAGTACTTC
CDR3 length: 14; J gene: TRBJ2-5; D gene: -; clone size: -; V gene: TRBV9; CDR3 protein: CASSVGGVQETQYF; CDR3 DNA: TGTGCCAGCAGCGTAGGGGGGGTACAAGAGACCCAGTACTTC
CDR3 length: 12; J gene: TRBJ1-2; D gene: -; clone size: -; V gene: TRBV28; CDR3 protein: CASSMRDRGYTF; CDR3 DNA: TGTGCCAGCAGTATGAGGGATAGGGGCTACACCTTC
CDR3 length: 13; J gene: TRBJ2-5; D gene: TRBD2; clone size: -; V gene: TRBV5-5; CDR3 protein: CASSLGLAETQYF; CDR3 DNA: TGTGCCAGCAGCTTGGGACTAGCGGAGACCCAGTACTTC
CDR3 length: 16; J gene: TRBJ2-7; D gene: TRBD2; clone size: -; V gene: TRBV18; CDR3 protein: CASSPMLAGGPYEQYF; CDR3 DNA: TGTGCCAGCTCCCCCATGCTAGCGGGAGGGCCTTACGAGCAGTACTTC
CDR3 length: 17; J gene: TRBJ2-1; D gene: TRBD2; clone size: few; V gene: TRBV15; CDR3 protein: CATSRAGLAGSLNEQFF; CDR3 DNA: TGTGCCACCAGCAGGGCCGGACTAGCGGGGTCCCTAAATGAGCAGTTCTTC
CDR3 length: 14; J gene: TRBJ1-5; D gene: -; clone size: few; V gene: TRBV19; CDR3 protein: CASREGFGNQPQHF; CDR3 DNA: TGTGCCAGTAGGGAGGGATTCGGCAATCAGCCCCAGCATTTT
CDR3 length: 14; J gene: TRBJ2-1; D gene: TRBD1; clone size: once; V gene: TRBV7-9; CDR3 protein: CASSPQGAYNEQFF; CDR3 DNA: TGTGCCAGCAGCCCTCAGGGGGCCTACAATGAGCAGTTCTTC
CDR3 length: 16; J gene: TRBJ1-2; D gene: -; clone size: -; V gene: TRBV5-4; CDR3 protein: CASSSTKAGANYGYTF; CDR3 DNA: TGTGCCAGCAGCTCTACTAAGGCGGGTGCTAACTATGGCTACACCTTC
CDR3 length: 18; J gene: TRBJ2-1; D gene: TRBD1; clone size: -; V gene: TRBV5-1; CDR3 protein: CASSSRDRVDRNQSPQFF; CDR3 DNA: TGCGCCAGCAGCTCCCGGGACAGGGTTGATAGGAACCAGTCCCCACAGTTCTTC
CDR3 length: 15; J gene: TRBJ1-2; D gene: TRBD1; clone size: -; V gene: TRBV25-1; CDR3 protein: CASSEGTGVNYGYTF; CDR3 DNA: TGTGCCAGCAGTGAAGGGACAGGGGTTAACTATGGCTACACCTTC
CDR3 length: 14; J gene: TRBJ1-1; D gene: -; clone size: -; V gene: TRBV18; CDR3 protein: CASSPSTGQPEAFF; CDR3 DNA: TGTGCCAGCTCACCCTCAACAGGGCAGCCCGAAGCTTTCTTT
CDR3 length: 16; J gene: TRBJ1-4; D gene: -; clone size: -; V gene: TRBV2; CDR3 protein: CASSVGRFRTNEKLFF; CDR3 DNA: TGTGCCAGCAGTGTAGGCAGGTTTCGGACTAATGAAAAACTGTTTTTT
CDR3 length: 13; J gene: TRBJ1-4; D gene: -; clone size: -; V gene: TRBV11-3; CDR3 protein: CASSSRGGEKLFF; CDR3 DNA: TGTGCCAGCAGCTCACGGGGGGGAGAGAAACTGTTTTTT
CDR3 length: 12; J gene: TRBJ2-7; D gene: -; clone size: -; V gene: TRBV9; CDR3 protein: CASSVAFGEQYF; CDR3 DNA: TGTGCCAGCAGCGTCGCGTTCGGGGAGCAGTACTTC
CDR3 length: 14; J gene: TRBJ1-2; D gene: -; clone size: -; V gene: TRBV18; CDR3 protein: CASSPYMSGGGYTF; CDR3 DNA: TGTGCCAGCTCACCATATATGTCGGGAGGAGGCTACACCTTC
CDR3 length: 17; J gene: TRBJ2-3; D gene: TRBD2; clone size: -; V gene: TRBV10-3; CDR3 protein: CATIVGEGSRRTDTQYF; CDR3 DNA: TGTGCCACCATAGTCGGGGAGGGCTCCCGTCGCACAGATACGCAGTATTTT
CDR3 length: 13; J gene: TRBJ1-1; D gene: -; clone size: once; V gene: TRBV7-9; CDR3 protein: CASSLQGTTEAFF; CDR3 DNA: TGTGCCAGCAGCCTACAGGGTACAACTGAAGCTTTCTTT
CDR3 length: 13; J gene: TRBJ2-7; D gene: -; clone size: -; V gene: TRBV18; CDR3 protein: CASSPGGSDEQYF; CDR3 DNA: TGTGCCAGCTCACCAGGGGGCTCGGACGAGCAGTACTTC
CDR3 length: 15; J gene: TRBJ2-2; D gene: -; clone size: -; V gene: TRBV19; CDR3 protein: CASKGHAANTGELFF; CDR3 DNA: TGTGCCAGTAAGGGGCACGCTGCGAACACCGGGGAGCTGTTTTTT
CDR3 length: 8; J gene: TRBJ2-7; D gene: -; clone size: -; V gene: TRBV9; CDR3 protein: CASREQYF; CDR3 DNA: TGTGCCAGCCGGGAGCAGTACTTC
CDR3 length: 15; J gene: TRBJ1-3; D gene: -; clone size: -; V gene: TRBV7-8; CDR3 protein: CASSRGGASGNTIYF; CDR3 DNA: TGTGCCAGCAGCCGCGGGGGGGCCTCTGGAAACACCATATATTTT
CDR3 length: 15; J gene: TRBJ2-3; D gene: -; clone size: -; V gene: TRBV9; CDR3 protein: CASSVDGGDTDTQYF; CDR3 DNA: TGTGCCAGCAGCGTAGACGGCGGGGACACAGATACGCAGTATTTT
CDR3 length: 13; J gene: TRBJ2-4; D gene: TRBD2; clone size: -; V gene: TRBV6-5; CDR3 protein: CASSLTSVNIQYF; CDR3 DNA: TGTGCCAGCAGCCTCACTAGCGTAAACATTCAGTACTTC
CDR3 length: 15; J gene: TRBJ1-5; D gene: -; clone size: -; V gene: TRBV5-4; CDR3 protein: CASSPYGGRNQPQHF; CDR3 DNA: TGTGCCAGCAGCCCTTACGGGGGGCGGAATCAGCCCCAGCATTTT
CDR3 length: 13; J gene: TRBJ2-5; D gene: TRBD2; clone size: few; V gene: TRBV10-3; CDR3 protein: CAINTSGGTPQYF; CDR3 DNA: TGTGCCATCAACACTAGCGGGGGGACCCCCCAGTACTTC
CDR3 length: 14; J gene: TRBJ2-1; D gene: TRBD2; clone size: few; V gene: TRBV7-2; CDR3 protein: CASRGLAGPREQFF; CDR3 DNA: TGTGCCAGCAGGGGACTAGCGGGGCCACGTGAGCAGTTCTTC
CDR3 length: 15; J gene: TRBJ2-3; D gene: -; clone size: -; V gene: TRBV9; CDR3 protein: CASSPSTGSTDTQYF; CDR3 DNA: TGTGCCAGCAGCCCATCGACGGGTAGCACAGATACGCAGTATTTT